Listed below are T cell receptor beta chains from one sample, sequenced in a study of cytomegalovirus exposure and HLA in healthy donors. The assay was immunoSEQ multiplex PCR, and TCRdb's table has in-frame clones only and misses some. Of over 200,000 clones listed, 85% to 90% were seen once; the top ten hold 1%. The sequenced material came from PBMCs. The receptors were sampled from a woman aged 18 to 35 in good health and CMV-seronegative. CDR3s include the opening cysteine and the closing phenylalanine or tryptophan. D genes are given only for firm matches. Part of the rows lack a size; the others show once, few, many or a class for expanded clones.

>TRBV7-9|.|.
CASSLFGQGGYGYTF
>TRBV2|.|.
CASSGQDRPYEQYF
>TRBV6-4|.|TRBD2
CASSDLAGAGDTQYF
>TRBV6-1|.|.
CASSVTDTQYF
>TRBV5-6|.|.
CASSGQPGANTDTQYF
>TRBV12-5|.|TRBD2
CASGFEPRGLAGKETQYF
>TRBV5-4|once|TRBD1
CASSSGQGFGYTF
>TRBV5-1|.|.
CASSPYPSYQETQYF
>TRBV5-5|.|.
CASSLTVNSNQPQHF
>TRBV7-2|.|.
CASSSLWAGVEQYF
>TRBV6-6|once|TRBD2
CASSYGGGSYEQYF
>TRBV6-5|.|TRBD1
CASRPPGQTYEQYF
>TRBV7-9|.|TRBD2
CSSSSTSGRATYEQYF
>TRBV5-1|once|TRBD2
CASSLELAGVGLDEQFF
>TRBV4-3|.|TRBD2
CASSRSPGTSGSYEQYF
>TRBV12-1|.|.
CASSTVQSNEQFF
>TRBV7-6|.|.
CASSLGRQNEQYF
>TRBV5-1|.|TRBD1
CASSLGTGTEAFF
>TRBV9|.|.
CASSDFSGELFF
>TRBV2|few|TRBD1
CASSKDLGQGDYTF
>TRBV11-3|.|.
CASSPGSGPNTEAFF
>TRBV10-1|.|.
CASSEHNSGNTIYF
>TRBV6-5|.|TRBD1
CASSYNVRGRRAEAFF
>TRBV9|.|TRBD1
CASSDEGQGIVPKLFF
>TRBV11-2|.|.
CASSLIQGPYEQYF
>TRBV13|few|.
CASSFNPGDYGYTF
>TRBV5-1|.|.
CASSLAGQGLSYNEQFF
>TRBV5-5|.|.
CASTPWEGAAEAFF
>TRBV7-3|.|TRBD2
CASSLAEGTSYNEQFF
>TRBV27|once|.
CASSYSQSPLHF
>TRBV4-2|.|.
CASSHQDSLGTDTQYF
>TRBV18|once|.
CASSLGTPLYGYTF
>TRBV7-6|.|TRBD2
CASSLARGVHEQYF
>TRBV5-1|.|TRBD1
CASSVNTGGEEYF
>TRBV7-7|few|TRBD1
CASSRTGPEGTQYF
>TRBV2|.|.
CASSGPQGGETQYF
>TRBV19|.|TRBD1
CASSIRDRSKDTQYF
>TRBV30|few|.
CAWSGARHTF
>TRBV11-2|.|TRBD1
CASSTRTGVDGYTF
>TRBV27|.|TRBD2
CASHGGTYGGELFF
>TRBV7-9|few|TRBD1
CASSSPQGSPRYEQYF
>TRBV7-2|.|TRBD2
CASSPRGTSVGNEQFF
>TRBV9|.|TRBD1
CASSSRDRGYNEQFF
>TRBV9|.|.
CASTPTRRNYGYTF
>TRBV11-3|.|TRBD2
CASSPGLAGGWKEQFF
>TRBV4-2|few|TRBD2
CASSQGEGGRGKFF
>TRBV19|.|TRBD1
CASSEPGQGTQGYTF
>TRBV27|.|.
CASSFIDRHGSPLHF
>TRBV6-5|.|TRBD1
CASSYSGTGNYEQYF